One and the same sample provided the 8 T cell receptor beta chains below, sequenced in a study of OX40 agonist ivuxolimab in advanced cancers. The data were produced by immunoSEQ multiplex PCR, yet TCRdb's version contains in-frame clones alone and is incomplete. The sample records 50,000 to 65,000 clones, about nine tenths being singletons. The sample in question was CD4+ or CD8+ T cells sorted from blood, obtained in a trial of the OX40 agonist ivuxolimab. Source of these receptors: an adult with an advanced solid tumor such as melanoma, head and neck, liver or kidney cancer.

CDR3 in amino acids: CASSPRAGTTDTQYF. The CDR3 DNA sequence: TGTGCCAGCAGCCCCCGGGCGGGAACGACAGATACGCAGTATTTT. This chain uses TRBV7-2 with TRBJ2-3; possible D gene TRBD2, 6 bases. With 5 bases removed from V and 3 bases from J, the gap between germline ends came to 15 bases. This CDR3 spans 15 amino acids. CDR1 is SGHTA, CDR2 FQGNSA, per germline.

This sequence joins TRBV19 and TRBJ1-4; TRBD1 aligns across 8 bases. Trimming took 5 bases from V and 8 from J; bases not matched to a gene: 10. This CDR3 has 15 amino acids. Germline-derived CDR1 and CDR2 are LNHDA and SQIVND (reference sequence). The CDR3 region has the DNA TGTGCCAGTAGTCCTTTCGACAGGGGAGCCGAAAAACTGTTTTTT. It codes for CASSPFDRGAEKLFF.

This clone has only a few counts. Distinct nucleotide sequences in the sample also encode this CDR3. The CDR3 coding sequence is TGTGCCAGCAGCGTAGATAACAGGGACTATGGCTACACCTTC. Its protein is CASSVDNRDYGYTF. The rearrangement joins TRBV9 to TRBJ1-2; TRBD1 is a possible D gene (6 bases). V gave up 0 bases and J gave up 3 bases, with 9 bases separating them. Germline V CDR1 and CDR2: SGDLS, YYNGEE. The CDR3 covers 14 residues.

V and J are TRBV5-1 and TRBJ2-7; 7 bases fit TRBD1. Germline assignment: CDR1 SGHRS and CDR2 YFSETQ. Trimming at V came to 1 base and at J to 2 bases, leaving 3 bases not matched to a gene. This CDR3 spans 14 amino acids. In nucleotides, the CDR3 is TGCGCCAGCAGCTTGAGACAGGGCCCCTACGAGCAGTACTTC. Its translation: CASSLRQGPYEQYF.

The V call is TRBV2, the J call TRBJ2-1; D ambiguous. CDR1 is SNHLY, CDR2 FYNNEI, per germline. The CDR3 is 12 residues long. The ends were cut back, 7 bases at V and 8 bases at J, with 12 bases in the middle. Here the CDR3 DNA reads TGTGCCAGCATAGGCGCCGGTGATGAGCAGTTCTTC. This translates into CASIGAGDEQFF.

The CDR3 DNA is TGCGCCAGCAGCCAAGACGTCGGACAGGGCGGGCCCCAGCATTTT. Translating gives CASSQDVGQGGPQHF. This chain uses TRBV4-3 with TRBJ1-5, with 8 nucleotides matching TRBD1. Looked up from germline, CDR1 is LGHNA and CDR2 is YSLEER. The J segment lost 9 bases and the V segment lost 0 bases, leaving 7 bases of the junction unmatched. There are 15 residues in the CDR3.

This chain joins TRBV5-6 and TRBJ1-2; tentative D call: TRBD1 (6 bases). There are 14 residues in the CDR3. CDR1 is SGHDT, CDR2 YYEEEE, per germline. The V end lost 4 bases, the J end lost 2 bases, and 12 bases lay between the germline ends. The CDR3 reads CASSRDTLNYGYTF. The DNA for the CDR3 is TGTGCCAGCAGCAGGGACACTCTAAACTATGGCTACACCTTC.

V is TRBV15 and J is TRBJ1-4; the match to TRBD1 covers 7 bases. The J segment lost 4 bases and the V segment lost 2 bases, leaving 4 bases of the junction unmatched. Germline loops: CDR1 LNHNV, CDR2 YYDKDF (reference sequence). The CDR3 covers 15 residues. CDR3 sequence (DNA): TGTGCCACCAGCAGAACGGGACAGCTTAATGAAAAACTGTTTTTT. It specifies CATSRTGQLNEKLFF.